This T cell receptor (beta chain) was profiled in a study of T cells in Graves' hyperthyroidism and ophthalmopathy. Patients aged 18 to 65 had newly diagnosed hyperthyroidism lasting under 2 months. Based on clinical symptoms, serum thyroxine and TRAb, thyroid ultrasound and orbital computed tomography, diagnoses were reached. What was amplified from RNA transcripts were TCR beta CDR3 regions. Carried out on the TCR CDR3, a first-round RT-PCR used the HTBI primer set. One entry per CDR3 protein, called by TCRdb with MiXCR from the multiplex PCR reads. Of some 380,000 distinct CDR3 sequences in the sample, roughly 14% were seen once. Regarding the study as a whole: Ophthalmopathy was model-predicted a median approximately 6.9 months pre-onset.

This clonotype was seen ten or more times. The antigen remains undetermined. This CDR3 region has 13 residues. The V end lost 4 bases, the J end lost 4 bases, and 8 bases lay between the germline ends. The TCR originated in a young man with Graves' hyperthyroidism that later progressed to Graves' ophthalmopathy. V is TRBV12-3 or TRBV12-4 and J is TRBJ2-1; D not certain. Material: blood. The CDR3 loop reads CASSSEVYNEQFF. CDR3 coding DNA: TGTGCCAGCAGTTCCGAGGTTTACAATGAGCAGTTCTTC.